This is a list of T cell receptor beta chains from one sample in a study of CD8+CD57+ T cells in acquired aplastic anemia. TCRdb processed the reads anew with MiXCR; each CDR3 protein has one entry. The table lists roughly 170,000 distinct CDR3 sequences, around 50% of them singletons. The specimen was sorted CD4+, CD8+, or CD8+CD57+ T cells (not recorded which) from PBMCs. The origin of the receptors is a human donor with aplastic anemia. Both conserved end residues are part of each CDR3. A D gene is named only where the DNA matches it firmly. The size entry is marked missing in some rows and otherwise reads once, few, many or a size class.

abundance: NA; d_gene: TRBD1; v_gene: TRBV6-4; j_gene: TRBJ2-3; CDR3aa: CASSDGTGGPDTQYF; CDR3nt: TGTGCCAGCAGTGACGGGACAGGGGGCCCAGATACGCAGTATTTT
abundance: NA; d_gene: TRBD1; v_gene: TRBV2; j_gene: TRBJ2-7; CDR3aa: CASSTGTGAHEQYF; CDR3nt: TGTGCCAGCAGTACCGGGACAGGGGCGCACGAGCAGTACTTC
abundance: many; d_gene: NA; v_gene: TRBV5-1; j_gene: TRBJ1-1; CDR3aa: CASSFSVNTEAFF; CDR3nt: TGCGCCAGCAGCTTCAGTGTGAACACTGAAGCTTTCTTT
abundance: NA; d_gene: NA; v_gene: TRBV7-7; j_gene: TRBJ2-7; CDR3aa: CASSLGQGGMNEQYF; CDR3nt: TGTGCTAGCAGCTTAGGCCAGGGAGGAATGAATGAGCAGTACTTC
abundance: NA; d_gene: TRBD1; v_gene: TRBV3-1; j_gene: TRBJ1-1; CDR3aa: CASNQRTGETEAFF; CDR3nt: TGTGCCAGCAACCAAAGGACAGGGGAGACTGAAGCTTTCTTT
abundance: NA; d_gene: NA; v_gene: TRBV10-3; j_gene: TRBJ1-2; CDR3aa: CAIMGQNYGYTF; CDR3nt: TGTGCCATCATGGGACAAAACTATGGCTACACCTTC
abundance: many; d_gene: NA; v_gene: TRBV6-5; j_gene: TRBJ2-7; CDR3aa: CASSYSRSAIGVEQYF; CDR3nt: TGTGCCAGCAGTTACTCGAGGTCGGCCATCGGAGTCGAGCAGTACTTC
abundance: NA; d_gene: NA; v_gene: TRBV25-1; j_gene: TRBJ1-6; CDR3aa: CASWGAAGSPLHF; CDR3nt: TGTGCCAGCTGGGGGGCCGCGGGTTCACCCCTCCACTTT
abundance: many; d_gene: TRBD2; v_gene: TRBV9; j_gene: TRBJ2-5; CDR3aa: CASSPGLKETQYF; CDR3nt: TGTGCCAGCAGCCCGGGACTAAAAGAGACCCAGTACTTC
abundance: NA; d_gene: NA; v_gene: TRBV7-9; j_gene: TRBJ2-5; CDR3aa: CASTPPGRVETQYF; CDR3nt: TGTGCCAGCACCCCCCCGGGGCGAGTAGAGACCCAGTACTTC